The rows below give T cell receptor beta chains drawn from one sample of a study of quantifying T cell responses using KT2 cells. MiXCR, run by TCRdb on the UMI-ligation and nested PCR reads, gives a single entry per CDR3 protein. The sample has fewer than 50,000 distinct CDR3 sequences, approximately 10% seen once. The sequenced material came from PBMCs spiked with cells of the T cell clone KT2. The receptors come from a human donor. The CDR3 runs from the conserved cysteine through the conserved F or W.

j_call: TRBJ1-4
v_call: TRBV29-1
cdr3_aa: CSAGDRGTNEKLFF

j_call: TRBJ2-2
v_call: TRBV5-1
cdr3_aa: CASSPAGTANTGELFF

j_call: TRBJ1-5
v_call: TRBV3-1
cdr3_aa: CASSPGTADQPQHF

j_call: TRBJ2-3
v_call: TRBV2
cdr3_aa: CASKADRGDTQYF

j_call: TRBJ1-4
v_call: TRBV18
cdr3_aa: CASSRDRGHDEKLFF

j_call: TRBJ1-4
v_call: TRBV6-5
cdr3_aa: CASGRNEKLFF

j_call: TRBJ1-6
v_call: TRBV6-6
cdr3_aa: CASSYSGATDSPLHF

j_call: TRBJ1-1
v_call: TRBV7-8
cdr3_aa: CASSLGGQGGHTEAFF

j_call: TRBJ2-1
v_call: TRBV12-3/TRBV12-4
cdr3_aa: CASSSGTNRDTSYNEQFF

j_call: TRBJ1-3
v_call: TRBV9
cdr3_aa: CASSVTPGNTIYF

j_call: TRBJ2-3
v_call: TRBV18
cdr3_aa: CASSPRQGPRTDTQYF

j_call: TRBJ2-1
v_call: TRBV19
cdr3_aa: CASTSGTENVDEQFF

j_call: TRBJ1-1
v_call: TRBV9
cdr3_aa: CASSSETGPGTEAFF

j_call: TRBJ1-1
v_call: TRBV5-6
cdr3_aa: CDSSPNRDRITEAFF

j_call: TRBJ2-4
v_call: TRBV7-2
cdr3_aa: CASSLAPATQGIQYF

j_call: TRBJ1-1
v_call: TRBV29-1
cdr3_aa: CSAQEGITEAFF

j_call: TRBJ2-5
v_call: TRBV7-2
cdr3_aa: CASSLTGGGQETQYF

j_call: TRBJ2-7
v_call: TRBV6-5
cdr3_aa: CASSYEDRGYEQYF

j_call: TRBJ1-1
v_call: TRBV29-1
cdr3_aa: CSVQPGRAFF

j_call: TRBJ2-7
v_call: TRBV7-2
cdr3_aa: CASSLVAAGLDEQYF

j_call: TRBJ2-3
v_call: TRBV20-1
cdr3_aa: CSAVPSGSYDTQYF

j_call: TRBJ2-2
v_call: TRBV5-1
cdr3_aa: CASSLSARTGELFF

j_call: TRBJ1-6
v_call: TRBV10-3
cdr3_aa: CAISESVLGNSPLHF

j_call: TRBJ2-1
v_call: TRBV20-1
cdr3_aa: CSARDLAGDEQFF

j_call: TRBJ2-7
v_call: TRBV29-1
cdr3_aa: CSVVTGNLYEQYF

j_call: TRBJ1-5
v_call: TRBV20-1
cdr3_aa: CSARGTTGRGQPQHF

j_call: TRBJ2-5
v_call: TRBV6-2/TRBV6-3
cdr3_aa: CASSYWTSQETQYF

j_call: TRBJ2-3
v_call: TRBV14
cdr3_aa: CASTKAGSPDTQYF

j_call: TRBJ2-3
v_call: TRBV24-1
cdr3_aa: CATSDLDFGDTQYF

j_call: TRBJ1-1
v_call: TRBV15
cdr3_aa: CATSRERGVGEAFF

j_call: TRBJ1-5
v_call: TRBV6-1
cdr3_aa: CASSEVSGLGQPQHF

j_call: TRBJ2-5
v_call: TRBV5-1
cdr3_aa: CASSLLLQQETQYF

j_call: TRBJ1-1
v_call: TRBV29-1
cdr3_aa: CSVEDRVKNTEAFF

j_call: TRBJ1-5
v_call: TRBV5-1
cdr3_aa: CASSLTANQPQHF

j_call: TRBJ2-6
v_call: TRBV2
cdr3_aa: CATTRRQGTLSGANVLTF

j_call: TRBJ2-6
v_call: TRBV4-2
cdr3_aa: CASSQDGTSGRDGANVLTF

j_call: TRBJ1-1
v_call: TRBV5-1
cdr3_aa: CASSLSPRTVNTEAFF

j_call: TRBJ2-3
v_call: TRBV5-1
cdr3_aa: CASSYQLAGGPDTQYF

j_call: TRBJ2-1
v_call: TRBV12-3/TRBV12-4
cdr3_aa: CASSLGQSEQFF

j_call: TRBJ2-7
v_call: TRBV25-1
cdr3_aa: CASSEGGHEQYF

j_call: TRBJ1-1
v_call: TRBV3-1
cdr3_aa: CASSQYGVRTGEMNTEAFF

j_call: TRBJ1-1
v_call: TRBV7-9
cdr3_aa: CASSLVRRSTHTEAFF

j_call: TRBJ1-3
v_call: TRBV14
cdr3_aa: CASSQESRFSGNTIYF

j_call: TRBJ2-3
v_call: TRBV9
cdr3_aa: CASSVERWGDTQYF

j_call: TRBJ2-3
v_call: TRBV1
cdr3_aa: CTSSRRVRLAGSDTQYF

j_call: TRBJ2-5
v_call: TRBV10-3
cdr3_aa: CAKQRRHQETQYF